The 10 T cell receptor beta chains below were found in one sample sequenced in a study of sequential checkpoint blockade in melanoma. The treatment: randomized to nivolumab then ipilimumab (arm A) or the reverse (arm B). The protocol was immunoSEQ multiplex PCR, while the TCRdb copy is restricted to in-frame clones and leaves out a portion. The sample carries 5,000 to 8,000 clones, around 20% recorded once. Here the sequenced sample was tumor tissue (inferred from file names), taken from a patient given nivolumab and ipilimumab in sequence. The receptors shown here come from a human donor with melanoma.

The chain couples TRBV14 to TRBJ2-1; 7 bases are a match to TRBD1. J was trimmed by 16 bases and V by 6 bases; bases with no gene match: 9. Looked up from germline, CDR1 is SGHDN and CDR2 is FVKESK. CDR3 size: 11 residues. CDR3 sequence: CASSATGAVFF. CDR3 nucleotide sequence: TGTGCCAGCAGTGCCACAGGGGCGGTATTCTTC.

This chain uses TRBV6-8 with TRBJ1-4; no reliable D call. Germline V gene data show CDR1 as MNHGY and CDR2 as SAAAGT. Trimming pared 7 bases from V and 5 bases from J, leaving 11 bases between. This CDR3 spans 13 amino acids. The CDR3 sequence: CASNLVGNEKLFF. CDR3 coding DNA: TGTGCCAGCAACTTGGTCGGAAATGAAAAACTGTTTTTT.

This clone was observed a handful of times. The chain has TRBV28 and TRBJ2-3; 8 bases align to TRBD2. CDR1 is MDHEN and CDR2 is SYDVKM in the germline V gene. V was clipped by 6 bases and J by 2 bases; unmatched bases: 7. The CDR3 is made up of 15 amino acids. In nucleotides, the CDR3 is TGTGCCAGCAGGTCAACTAGCGGCCCCACAGATACGCAGTATTTT. It encodes CASRSTSGPTDTQYF.

This clone was recorded a few times. The V call is TRBV6-8, the J call TRBJ2-7, with D maybe TRBD1 (6 bases). Trimming removed 8 bases at V and 7 bases at J, with 18 bases between. CDR1 is MNHGY and CDR2 is SAAAGT in the germline V gene. The CDR3 sequence is 13 residues long. The CDR3 here is CASLVSRGGEQYF. The CDR3 DNA reads TGTGCCAGCTTAGTCAGCAGGGGTGGAGAGCAGTACTTC.

V and J are TRBV29-1 and TRBJ2-2, with D unresolved. V was pared by 2 bases and J by 6 bases, with 13 bases between. CDR1 is SQVTM and CDR2 is ANQGSEA in the germline V gene. This CDR3 comprises 14 residues. CDR3 sequence (DNA): TGCAGCGTTGAATGGGGTTCGTTTGCCGGGGAGCTGTTTTTT. Its translation is CSVEWGSFAGELFF.

This clone rates as medium-sized. This rearrangement joins TRBV28 to TRBJ2-1, with 9 nucleotides matching TRBD1. The germline gives CDR1 MDHEN, CDR2 SYDVKM. The CDR3 is made up of 16 amino acids. The V gene end was trimmed by 2 bases and the J gene end by 4 bases; junction bases not matched to a gene: 6. The CDR3 DNA is TGTGCCAGCAGTTTACTGGGACAGGGATTATACAATGAGCAGTTCTTC. This encodes CASSLLGQGLYNEQFF.

This clone was seen at least ten times. This chain connects TRBV11-3 to TRBJ1-3, with 7 bases lining up with TRBD1. CDR3 size: 15 residues. Trimming cost V 2 bases and J 7 bases; bases outside gene matches: 8. Germline-derived CDR1 and CDR2 are SGHNT and YENEEA. The CDR3 loop reads CASSLIGTDGNTIYF. The CDR3 DNA reads as TGTGCCAGCAGCTTAATCGGGACAGATGGCAACACCATATATTTT. Full variable domain (remainder filled in from reference TRBV11-3 and TRBJ1-3): EAGVVQSPRYKIIEKKQPVAFWCNPISGHNTLYWYLQNLGQGPELLIRYENEEAVDDSQLPKDRFSAERLKGVDSTLKIQPAELGDSAVYLCASSLIGTDGNTIYFGEGSWLTVV.

This clone turned up a few times. This chain links TRBV19 with TRBJ2-5; D may be TRBD1 (5 bases). The germline V gene encodes CDR1 LNHDA and CDR2 SQIVND (reference sequence). V was clipped by 5 bases and J by 9 bases, with 28 bases between them. The CDR3 runs 17 residues. CDR3 DNA: TGTGCCAGTAGTTTCACCTCCCGGACACGCACCCAAGCGTCCCAGTACTTC. Its translation: CASSFTSRTRTQASQYF.

The CDR3 coding sequence is TGTGCCAGTAGTATGTACAGGACTGGGGCCAACGTCCTGACTTTC. It is translated as CASSMYRTGANVLTF. The J gene is TRBJ2-6, the V gene TRBV19; tentative D call: TRBD1 (5 bases). The CDR3 has 15 residues. The V and J ends lost 3 bases and 2 bases respectively, with 8 bases between them. Germline-derived CDR1 and CDR2 are LNHDA and SQIVND (reference sequence).

By sample fraction, this clone is medium-sized (0.01 to 0.1%). The J gene is TRBJ2-2, the V gene TRBV11-3, with D unclear. Trimming took off 2 bases at V and 10 bases at J, with 20 bases between the two ends. The CDR3 is made up of 16 amino acids. Per germline, CDR1 SGHNT and CDR2 YENEEA. The CDR3 here is CASSLSFLGLGEELFF. DNA for the CDR3: TGTGCCAGCAGCTTAAGTTTCCTTGGTTTGGGTGAGGAGCTGTTTTTT.